The rows below give T cell receptor beta chains drawn from one sample of a study of cytomegalovirus exposure and HLA in healthy donors. Repertoires were generated with immunoSEQ multiplex PCR, while TCRdb's copy carries only in-frame clones and drops some. The sample includes around 130,000 clones, more than 75% seen only once; the top ten take 2.1%. The sample was PBMCs. The receptors derive from a woman in her twenties or thirties in good health and CMV-seronegative. Both conserved end residues are part of each CDR3. D genes are given only for firm matches. Rows give clone size only sometimes, using once, few, many, or a class for an expanded clone.

cdr3_length: 16
v_call: TRBV6-5
j_call: TRBJ2-5
clone_size: NA
d_call: TRBD1
cdr3_aa: CASSYSKTGGKETQYF
cdr3_nt: TGTGCCAGCAGTTATTCAAAAACAGGGGGCAAGGAGACCCAGTACTTC

cdr3_length: 14
v_call: TRBV19
j_call: TRBJ2-7
clone_size: once
d_call: NA
cdr3_aa: CASSIDLEGVEQYF
cdr3_nt: TGTGCCAGTAGTATAGATCTGGAAGGGGTCGAGCAGTACTTC

cdr3_length: 17
v_call: TRBV7-9
j_call: TRBJ1-3
clone_size: NA
d_call: TRBD1
cdr3_aa: CASSPGQGSNSGNTIYF
cdr3_nt: TGTGCCAGCAGCCCTGGACAGGGGTCCAACTCTGGAAACACCATATATTTT

cdr3_length: 15
v_call: TRBV10-2
j_call: TRBJ2-7
clone_size: NA
d_call: NA
cdr3_aa: CASSESGGSSYEQYF
cdr3_nt: TGCGCCAGCAGTGAGTCTGGAGGGAGCTCCTACGAGCAGTACTTC

cdr3_length: 15
v_call: TRBV4-3
j_call: TRBJ2-3
clone_size: NA
d_call: NA
cdr3_aa: CASSQRRGDTDTQYF
cdr3_nt: TGCGCCAGCAGCCAGCGGCGGGGAGACACAGATACGCAGTATTTT

cdr3_length: 16
v_call: TRBV14
j_call: TRBJ1-2
clone_size: NA
d_call: TRBD1
cdr3_aa: CASSQGPGQGSYGYTF
cdr3_nt: TGTGCCAGCAGCCAAGGCCCGGGACAGGGGAGCTATGGCTACACCTTC

cdr3_length: 14
v_call: TRBV19
j_call: TRBJ2-7
clone_size: NA
d_call: TRBD2
cdr3_aa: CASSSRGLAYEQYF
cdr3_nt: TGTGCCAGTAGTAGCCGGGGACTAGCCTACGAGCAGTACTTC

cdr3_length: 13
v_call: TRBV6-6
j_call: TRBJ1-6
clone_size: few
d_call: NA
cdr3_aa: CASIPPGVGTLHF
cdr3_nt: TGTGCCAGCATCCCCCCGGGGGTCGGGACCCTCCACTTT

cdr3_length: 13
v_call: TRBV29-1
j_call: TRBJ2-1
clone_size: NA
d_call: NA
cdr3_aa: CSALAEAVDEQFF
cdr3_nt: TGCAGCGCATTAGCGGAAGCGGTCGATGAGCAGTTCTTC

cdr3_length: 15
v_call: TRBV12-5
j_call: TRBJ1-1
clone_size: NA
d_call: TRBD1
cdr3_aa: CATRDRGFLNTEAFF
cdr3_nt: TGTGCTACGCGGGACAGGGGGTTCCTGAACACTGAAGCTTTCTTT

cdr3_length: 18
v_call: TRBV4-2
j_call: TRBJ1-2
clone_size: NA
d_call: TRBD1
cdr3_aa: CASSPWYRGTGSNYGYTF
cdr3_nt: TGTGCCAGCAGCCCTTGGTACCGAGGGACAGGGTCTAACTATGGCTACACCTTC

cdr3_length: 14
v_call: TRBV15
j_call: TRBJ1-1
clone_size: once
d_call: NA
cdr3_aa: CATSREDRNTEAFF
cdr3_nt: TGTGCCACCAGCAGAGAAGACAGGAACACTGAAGCTTTCTTT

cdr3_length: 16
v_call: TRBV21-1
j_call: TRBJ1-3
clone_size: NA
d_call: NA
cdr3_aa: CASSPWAQGERNTIYF
cdr3_nt: TGTGCCAGCAGCCCCTGGGCGCAGGGGGAAAGAAACACCATATATTTT

cdr3_length: 18
v_call: TRBV21-1
j_call: TRBJ2-6
clone_size: NA
d_call: NA
cdr3_aa: CASSKKVRGISGANVLTF
cdr3_nt: TGTGCCAGCAGCAAAAAGGTTAGGGGTATCTCTGGGGCCAACGTCCTGACTTTC

cdr3_length: 14
v_call: TRBV7-2
j_call: TRBJ2-3
clone_size: NA
d_call: NA
cdr3_aa: CASSLAPGLDTQYF
cdr3_nt: TGTGCCAGCAGCTTAGCGCCGGGACTCGATACGCAGTATTTT

cdr3_length: 14
v_call: TRBV6-6
j_call: TRBJ2-7
clone_size: NA
d_call: NA
cdr3_aa: CASSRTPVTYEQYF
cdr3_nt: TGTGCCAGCAGTCGGACACCTGTTACCTACGAGCAGTACTTC

cdr3_length: 15
v_call: TRBV6-5
j_call: TRBJ2-3
clone_size: NA
d_call: TRBD1
cdr3_aa: CASSGQGLGTDTQYF
cdr3_nt: TGTGCCAGCAGTGGACAGGGTCTCGGCACAGATACGCAGTATTTT

cdr3_length: 15
v_call: TRBV25-1
j_call: TRBJ1-1
clone_size: NA
d_call: TRBD1
cdr3_aa: CASRKGQGARSEAFF
cdr3_nt: TGTGCCAGCAGAAAGGGACAGGGGGCGCGCAGTGAAGCTTTCTTT